These T cell receptor beta chains were read from a single sample in a study of blood T cell repertoires in COVID-19. Measured with immunoSEQ multiplex PCR; TCRdb has only the in-frame clones, and not every one. The table lists 200,000 to 250,000 clones, around 86% of them singletons. Sequencing was performed on peripheral blood. The receptors derive from a woman aged 45-65 years with COVID-19, enrolled during active disease. The CDR3 runs from the conserved cysteine through the conserved F or W. D genes are given only for firm matches. Size values are once, few and many counts, or a class for expanded clones, and some rows have none.

CDR3aa: CAWSYGRVSGANVLTF; CDR3nt: TGTGCCTGGAGCTATGGGAGGGTTTCGGGGGCCAACGTCCTGACTTTC; abundance: .; j_gene: TRBJ2-6; d_gene: TRBD2; v_gene: TRBV30
CDR3aa: CASSLEGTSRTNYGYTF; CDR3nt: TGCGCCAGCAGCTTGGAGGGGACATCTAGGACGAACTATGGCTACACCTTC; abundance: .; j_gene: TRBJ1-2; d_gene: .; v_gene: TRBV5-1
CDR3aa: CASTSGYEQFF; CDR3nt: TGTGCCAGCACCTCGGGTTACGAGCAGTTCTTC; abundance: few; j_gene: TRBJ2-1; d_gene: .; v_gene: TRBV6-5
CDR3aa: CAWSEGTFSGANVLTF; CDR3nt: TGTGCCTGGAGTGAAGGGACATTCTCAGGGGCCAACGTCCTGACTTTC; abundance: .; j_gene: TRBJ2-6; d_gene: .; v_gene: TRBV30
CDR3aa: CASSSGTGVNQPQHF; CDR3nt: TGCGCCAGCAGTTCCGGGACAGGGGTCAATCAGCCCCAGCATTTT; abundance: .; j_gene: TRBJ1-5; d_gene: TRBD1; v_gene: TRBV10-2
CDR3aa: CASSGDSGSIDRWQYF; CDR3nt: TGTGCCAGCAGTGGCGACTCCGGGTCTATCGACCGGTGGCAGTATTTT; abundance: once; j_gene: TRBJ2-3; d_gene: .; v_gene: TRBV2
CDR3aa: CASSPLDTQYF; CDR3nt: TGTGCCAGTTCTCCCTTAGATACGCAGTATTTT; abundance: .; j_gene: TRBJ2-3; d_gene: .; v_gene: TRBV12-3/TRBV12-4
CDR3aa: CASNLGTSGGTSYNEQFF; CDR3nt: TGTGCCAGTAACCTTGGGACTAGCGGGGGGACCTCCTACAATGAGCAGTTCTTC; abundance: .; j_gene: TRBJ2-1; d_gene: TRBD2; v_gene: TRBV19
CDR3aa: CASSTGAPDTQYF; CDR3nt: TGTGCCAGCAGTACAGGGGCCCCCGATACGCAGTATTTT; abundance: .; j_gene: TRBJ2-3; d_gene: TRBD1; v_gene: TRBV6-6
CDR3aa: CASSFIGSDDTEAFF; CDR3nt: TGCGCCAGCAGCTTTATCGGGAGTGACGACACTGAAGCTTTCTTT; abundance: .; j_gene: TRBJ1-1; d_gene: .; v_gene: TRBV5-1
CDR3aa: CASSATDGRGGSYNSPLHF; CDR3nt: TGTGCCAGCAGCGCCACCGACGGTAGGGGGGGCTCCTATAATTCACCCCTCCACTTT; abundance: .; j_gene: TRBJ1-6; d_gene: .; v_gene: TRBV13
CDR3aa: CASSPEDGAAGGYTF; CDR3nt: TGTGCCAGCTCACCGGAGGACGGCGCTGCCGGGGGCTACACCTTC; abundance: .; j_gene: TRBJ1-2; d_gene: .; v_gene: TRBV18
CDR3aa: CASSAGYTEAFF; CDR3nt: TGTGCCAGCAGCGCCGGTTACACTGAAGCTTTCTTT; abundance: .; j_gene: TRBJ1-1; d_gene: .; v_gene: TRBV9
CDR3aa: CASSPLVLAGTGELFF; CDR3nt: TGTGCCAGTAGTCCTCTCGTTCTAGCGGGCACCGGGGAGCTGTTTTTT; abundance: .; j_gene: TRBJ2-2; d_gene: TRBD2; v_gene: TRBV19
CDR3aa: CASSVPGQEAFF; CDR3nt: TGTGCCAGCAGCGTGCCGGGACAAGAAGCTTTCTTT; abundance: .; j_gene: TRBJ1-1; d_gene: .; v_gene: TRBV6-5
CDR3aa: CSVRSRGNTGELFF; CDR3nt: TGCAGCGTCCGAAGCCGGGGGAACACCGGGGAGCTGTTTTTT; abundance: .; j_gene: TRBJ2-2; d_gene: .; v_gene: TRBV29-1
CDR3aa: CASSLVWGQPISGNTIYF; CDR3nt: TGTGCCAGCAGCTTAGTATGGGGACAACCCATTTCTGGAAACACCATATATTTT; abundance: once; j_gene: TRBJ1-3; d_gene: .; v_gene: TRBV11-3
CDR3aa: CASRSLWTGGNEQFF; CDR3nt: TGTGCCAGCCGGTCCCTGTGGACAGGGGGCAATGAGCAGTTCTTC; abundance: .; j_gene: TRBJ2-1; d_gene: TRBD1; v_gene: TRBV2
CDR3aa: CASSLAGRAEAFF; CDR3nt: TGTGCCAGCAGCTTAGCAGGGAGGGCTGAAGCTTTCTTT; abundance: .; j_gene: TRBJ1-1; d_gene: .; v_gene: TRBV7-2
CDR3aa: CASSPRQGASTDTQYF; CDR3nt: TGTGCCAGCAGCCCGCGCCAGGGGGCTAGCACAGATACGCAGTATTTT; abundance: .; j_gene: TRBJ2-3; d_gene: TRBD1; v_gene: TRBV9
CDR3aa: CASKLRQGTSNQPQHF; CDR3nt: TGTGCCAGTAAGCTAAGACAGGGGACTAGCAATCAGCCCCAGCATTTT; abundance: .; j_gene: TRBJ1-5; d_gene: TRBD1; v_gene: TRBV19
CDR3aa: CASSHSRADTEAFF; CDR3nt: TGTGCCAGCAGCCATTCCAGAGCGGACACTGAAGCTTTCTTT; abundance: .; j_gene: TRBJ1-1; d_gene: .; v_gene: TRBV4-2
CDR3aa: CASSLVAGNGEETQYF; CDR3nt: TGTGCCAGCAGCTTAGTCGCGGGCAACGGGGAAGAGACCCAGTACTTC; abundance: .; j_gene: TRBJ2-5; d_gene: .; v_gene: TRBV7-6
CDR3aa: CASSSNGGARGDTQYF; CDR3nt: TGTGCCAGCAGTTCCAATGGGGGGGCCCGCGGAGATACGCAGTATTTT; abundance: .; j_gene: TRBJ2-3; d_gene: .; v_gene: TRBV27
CDR3aa: CASRAPTGELFF; CDR3nt: TGTGCCAGCCGCGCGCCTACCGGGGAGCTGTTTTTT; abundance: .; j_gene: TRBJ2-2; d_gene: .; v_gene: TRBV28
CDR3aa: CASSQDSTGFMRGYTF; CDR3nt: TGTGCCAGCAGCCAAGATTCTACAGGGTTTATGCGGGGCTACACCTTC; abundance: .; j_gene: TRBJ1-2; d_gene: .; v_gene: TRBV3-1/TRBV3-2
CDR3aa: CASALGIGRIPGLTQYF; CDR3nt: TGTGCTAGTGCCTTGGGGATTGGACGAATTCCGGGGTTGACCCAGTACTTC; abundance: .; j_gene: TRBJ2-5; d_gene: .; v_gene: TRBV12-5
CDR3aa: CASSQDLLEGYGYTF; CDR3nt: TGCGCCAGCAGCCAAGATCTATTGGAGGGCTATGGCTACACCTTC; abundance: .; j_gene: TRBJ1-2; d_gene: .; v_gene: TRBV4-3
CDR3aa: CATSGAPTGWAYNEQFF; CDR3nt: TGTGCCACCAGTGGGGCACCCACAGGGTGGGCCTACAATGAGCAGTTCTTC; abundance: .; j_gene: TRBJ2-1; d_gene: .; v_gene: TRBV24-1
CDR3aa: CASAPGGRTPGNTIYF; CDR3nt: TGTGCCAGCGCCCCCGGCGGGAGGACCCCTGGAAACACCATATATTTT; abundance: .; j_gene: TRBJ1-3; d_gene: .; v_gene: TRBV5-4
CDR3aa: CASSASGGHNEQFF; CDR3nt: TGTGCCAGCAGCGCTAGCGGGGGCCACAATGAGCAGTTCTTC; abundance: .; j_gene: TRBJ2-1; d_gene: TRBD2; v_gene: TRBV11-2
CDR3aa: CASSPRGQGSDEQYF; CDR3nt: TGTGCCAGCAGCCCCCGAGGACAGGGGTCCGACGAGCAGTACTTC; abundance: .; j_gene: TRBJ2-7; d_gene: TRBD1; v_gene: TRBV7-3
CDR3aa: CASSLSGESYGYTF; CDR3nt: TGTGCCAGCAGCTTAAGCGGAGAATCCTATGGCTACACCTTC; abundance: .; j_gene: TRBJ1-2; d_gene: .; v_gene: TRBV11-3
CDR3aa: CASGRTSTRTIYF; CDR3nt: TGTGCCAGCGGGAGGACATCAACTCGGACCATATATTTT; abundance: .; j_gene: TRBJ1-3; d_gene: .; v_gene: TRBV28
CDR3aa: CASSLRTGGAEAFF; CDR3nt: TGTGCCAGCAGCTTGAGAACAGGGGGGGCTGAAGCTTTCTTT; abundance: .; j_gene: TRBJ1-1; d_gene: TRBD1; v_gene: TRBV5-5
CDR3aa: CASSPRDGGPREKLFF; CDR3nt: TGTGCCAGCTCACCGAGGGACGGGGGGCCGCGTGAAAAACTGTTTTTT; abundance: .; j_gene: TRBJ1-4; d_gene: .; v_gene: TRBV18
CDR3aa: CASLGQPIYGYTF; CDR3nt: TGTGCTAGTTTGGGGCAACCAATTTATGGCTACACCTTC; abundance: .; j_gene: TRBJ1-2; d_gene: .; v_gene: TRBV12-5
CDR3aa: CASSSTGWEKLFF; CDR3nt: TGCGCCAGCAGCTCGACAGGGTGGGAAAAACTGTTTTTT; abundance: .; j_gene: TRBJ1-4; d_gene: TRBD1; v_gene: TRBV5-1
CDR3aa: CASSPRGSGNTIYF; CDR3nt: TGTGCCAGCAGCCCCCGGGGGTCTGGAAACACCATATATTTT; abundance: once; j_gene: TRBJ1-3; d_gene: .; v_gene: TRBV5-8
CDR3aa: CASSSRGVTEAFF; CDR3nt: TGTGCCAGCAGTTCCCGGGGGGTCACTGAAGCTTTCTTT; abundance: once; j_gene: TRBJ1-1; d_gene: .; v_gene: TRBV27
CDR3aa: CASSHTYTDTQYF; CDR3nt: TGTGCCAGCAGCCACACATACACAGATACGCAGTATTTT; abundance: .; j_gene: TRBJ2-3; d_gene: .; v_gene: TRBV6-4
CDR3aa: CASRGGLPYEQYF; CDR3nt: TGTGCCAGCAGAGGGGGTCTCCCCTACGAGCAGTACTTC; abundance: .; j_gene: TRBJ2-7; d_gene: .; v_gene: TRBV28
CDR3aa: CASGLVGADTDTQYF; CDR3nt: TGTGCTAGTGGTTTGGTAGGGGCCGACACAGATACGCAGTATTTT; abundance: .; j_gene: TRBJ2-3; d_gene: .; v_gene: TRBV12-5
CDR3aa: CASSYIPDYGYTF; CDR3nt: TGTGCCAGCAGCTATATTCCAGACTATGGCTACACCTTC; abundance: .; j_gene: TRBJ1-2; d_gene: .; v_gene: TRBV7-8
CDR3aa: CASSRGYNYGYTF; CDR3nt: TGTGCCAGCAGCCGGGGGTACAACTATGGCTACACCTTC; abundance: once; j_gene: TRBJ1-2; d_gene: .; v_gene: TRBV7-2
CDR3aa: CASSPLANEQFF; CDR3nt: TGTGCCAGCAGCCCCCTGGCCAATGAGCAGTTCTTC; abundance: .; j_gene: TRBJ2-1; d_gene: .; v_gene: TRBV5-6
CDR3aa: CAWSFGNTGELFF; CDR3nt: TGTGCCTGGAGTTTCGGGAACACCGGGGAGCTGTTTTTT; abundance: .; j_gene: TRBJ2-2; d_gene: .; v_gene: TRBV30
CDR3aa: CASSHRVDSSYEQYF; CDR3nt: TGTGCCAGCAGTCACAGGGTGGATAGCTCCTACGAGCAGTACTTC; abundance: .; j_gene: TRBJ2-7; d_gene: .; v_gene: TRBV2
CDR3aa: CASSPREGRPYEQYF; CDR3nt: TGTGCCAGCAGTCCCCGCGAGGGCCGCCCCTACGAGCAGTACTTC; abundance: .; j_gene: TRBJ2-7; d_gene: .; v_gene: TRBV6-4
CDR3aa: CASSRRTGGAETQYF; CDR3nt: TGTGCCAGCAGCCGGAGGACAGGGGGCGCGGAGACCCAGTACTTC; abundance: .; j_gene: TRBJ2-5; d_gene: TRBD1; v_gene: TRBV3-1/TRBV3-2
CDR3aa: CASSLVYSNQPQHF; CDR3nt: TGTGCCAGCAGCTTAGTGTATAGCAATCAGCCCCAGCATTTT; abundance: .; j_gene: TRBJ1-5; d_gene: .; v_gene: TRBV7-6
CDR3aa: CASSFPMASGGITDTQYF; CDR3nt: TGTGCCAGCAGTTTTCCAATGGCTAGCGGGGGGATCACAGATACGCAGTATTTT; abundance: .; j_gene: TRBJ2-3; d_gene: TRBD2; v_gene: TRBV28
CDR3aa: CASRGGSTGELFF; CDR3nt: TGTGCCAGCAGAGGGGGTAGCACCGGGGAGCTGTTTTTT; abundance: many; j_gene: TRBJ2-2; d_gene: .; v_gene: TRBV12-3/TRBV12-4
CDR3aa: CASRYDSAYYGYTF; CDR3nt: TGTGCCAGCAGGTATGACAGTGCCTACTATGGCTACACCTTC; abundance: once; j_gene: TRBJ1-2; d_gene: .; v_gene: TRBV28
CDR3aa: CASSLTVREGGYTF; CDR3nt: TGTGCCAGCAGTTTAACAGTCAGGGAGGGGGGCTACACCTTC; abundance: .; j_gene: TRBJ1-2; d_gene: .; v_gene: TRBV27
CDR3aa: CASSLGGDTIYF; CDR3nt: TGTGCCAGCAGTTTGGGCGGGGACACCATATATTTT; abundance: .; j_gene: TRBJ1-3; d_gene: .; v_gene: TRBV12-3/TRBV12-4
CDR3aa: CASSVNNSPLHF; CDR3nt: TGTGCCAGCAGCGTTAATAATTCACCCCTCCACTTT; abundance: .; j_gene: TRBJ1-6; d_gene: .; v_gene: TRBV9
CDR3aa: CASRMPGTEAFF; CDR3nt: TGTGCCAGTAGGATGCCGGGCACTGAAGCTTTCTTT; abundance: .; j_gene: TRBJ1-1; d_gene: .; v_gene: TRBV19
CDR3aa: CASSLFDNYEQYF; CDR3nt: TGTGCCAGCAGCTTATTCGACAACTACGAGCAGTACTTC; abundance: few; j_gene: TRBJ2-7; d_gene: .; v_gene: TRBV7-9